This entry lists 14 T cell receptor beta chains sequenced from one sample in a study of glioma-infiltrating T cells. Using RNA template, CDR3s of TCR alpha and beta were amplified with iRepertoire arm-PCR. TCRdb ran MiXCR on the multiplex PCR reads and lists one entry per CDR3 protein. The profile shows under 200,000 distinct CDR3 sequences, about 46% of them singletons. The sequenced material came from glioma tissue, nonneoplastic brain tissue, or PBMCs (not recorded which). The receptors were gathered from a human donor with low-grade glioma or glioblastoma, undergoing nonglioma brain surgery, or in good health (not recorded which).

This clonotype was picked up many times. At one of its ends the junction is not consistent with the germline gene, which may arise from a read error. J is TRBJ1-5 and V is TRBV27, with D hard to call. The CDR3 is made up of 13 amino acids. Germline values: CDR1 MNHEY, CDR2 SMNVEV (reference sequence). The CDR3 coding sequence is TGTGCCAGCAGTGTGGACCGGTATCAGTCCCAGCATTTT. Translated, it gives CASSVDRYQSQHF.

Many counts were recorded for this clonotype. J is TRBJ1-1 and V is TRBV5-1; 7 nucleotides match TRBD1. Germline trimming cut 2 bases from V and 6 bases from J; bases unmatched to any gene: 4. The CDR3 has 13 residues. Germline loops: CDR1 SGHRS, CDR2 YFSETQ. The chain's CDR3 is CASSFRGGAEAFF. DNA for the CDR3: TGCGCCAGCAGCTTCAGGGGGGGGGCTGAAGCTTTCTTT. The complete variable domain, with remaining parts taken from reference TRBV5-1 and TRBJ1-1, reads KAGVTQTPRYLIKTRGQQVTLSCSPISGHRSVSWYQQTPGQGLQFLFEYFSETQRNKGNFPGRFSGRQFSNSRSEMNVSTLELGDSALYLCASSFRGGAEAFFGQGTRLTVV.

This clonotype was observed a few times. The CDR3 DNA is TGTGCCAGCAGTTCAGACGCGGGGGCGCAGTACTTC. It encodes CASSSDAGAQYF. The chain recombines TRBV28 with TRBJ2-7; TRBD2 is a possible D gene (7 bases). The V and J ends lost 4 bases and 9 bases respectively, with 13 bases between them. The CDR3 runs 12 residues. Germline V gene sequence: CDR1 MDHEN, CDR2 SYDVKM.

Turning to this clonotype: The junction departs from germline at one end; a sequencing error may be responsible. The chain uses TRBV28 and TRBJ2-5; D uncertain. The CDR3 totals 14 residues. Per the germline V gene, CDR1 is MDHEN and CDR2 is SYDVKM. CDR3 bases: TGTGCCAGCAGTTCCCGGACCGTAAAAGAGACCAAGTACTTC. Translation: CASSSRTVKETKYF.

Comments on this clonotype: This may arise from a read error, as a much more abundant clone is one base away. No conserved phenylalanine or tryptophan is present at the end of the CDR3, so a read error is the likely explanation. The chain couples TRBV19 to TRBJ1-5; 8 bases align to TRBD1. Germline V lookup: CDR1 LNHDA, CDR2 SQIVND (reference sequence). This CDR3 spans 14 amino acids. The V gene end was trimmed by 5 bases and the J gene end by 2 bases; junction bases not matched to a gene: 2. CDR3 sequence reads: CASSATGGNQPQHL. CDR3 nucleotides: TGTGCCAGTAGTGCGACAGGGGGCAATCAGCCCCAGCATTTA.

A note on this clonotype: The CDR3 end shows no conserved phenylalanine or tryptophan, and so a read error is likely. The chain joins TRBV28 to TRBJ2-1; 11 nucleotides line up with TRBD2. This CDR3 has 20 residues. J lost 0 bases, V lost 7 bases, and 17 bases had no gene match. Germline CDR1 MDHEN, CDR2 SYDVKM. The chain's CDR3 is CASNPLIRLAGSSSYNEQFI. Written as DNA, the CDR3 is TGTGCCAGCAATCCCCTTATAAGACTAGCGGGGTCCAGCTCCTACAATGAGCAGTTCATC.

This clonotype was found a few times. This CDR3 is CASNAGGDSNQPQHF. The DNA for the CDR3 is TGTGCCAGTAACGCAGGGGGAGATAGCAATCAGCCCCAGCATTTT. This chain uses TRBV19 with TRBJ1-5; 7 bases are shared with TRBD1. V was pared by 7 bases and J by 0 bases, with 6 bases of the junction left unmatched. This CDR3 has 15 amino acids. From germline, CDR1 is LNHDA and CDR2 SQIVND (reference sequence).

This clonotype has just a few counts. The rearrangement links TRBV5-1 to TRBJ2-3; D is unresolved. CDR1 is SGHRS, CDR2 YFSETQ, per germline. Trimming removed 0 bases from V and 4 bases from J, with 9 bases in between. The CDR3 extends over 14 amino acids. CDR3 DNA: TGCGCCAGCAGCTTGGACAGTTTCCCAGATACGCAGTATTTT. Amino acids: CASSLDSFPDTQYF. The complete variable domain, with remaining parts taken from reference TRBV5-1 and TRBJ2-3, reads KAGVTQTPRYLIKTRGQQVTLSCSPISGHRSVSWYQQTPGQGLQFLFEYFSETQRNKGNFPGRFSGRQFSNSRSEMNVSTLELGDSALYLCASSLDSFPDTQYFGPGTRLTVL.

Comments on this clonotype: One base away lies a much larger clone, so this may be a sequencing read error. The CDR3 nucleotides read TGTGCCAGCAGAGTGGGGACTAGCAGCCATGAGCAGTTCTTC. Its protein is CASRVGTSSHEQFF. The chain combines TRBV25-1 with TRBJ2-1; TRBD2 agrees at 9 bases. This CDR3 comprises 14 residues. V dropped 6 bases and J dropped 8; count of bases not matched to a gene: 8. Looked up from germline, CDR1 is MGHDK and CDR2 is SYGVNS.

There are many counts of this clonotype. The chain joins TRBV20-1 to TRBJ1-5; no reliable D call. Trimming cost V 2 bases and J 5 bases, with 16 bases left between them. Germline V gene data show CDR1 as DFQATT and CDR2 as SNEGSKA (reference sequence). CDR3 length: 15 amino acids. This chain's CDR3 is CSARPLTLLDQPQHF. CDR3 DNA: TGCAGTGCTAGACCACTGACCCTGTTGGATCAGCCCCAGCATTTT.

Points on this clonotype: A much larger clone is a single base away; this may be a read error. J is TRBJ2-1 and V is TRBV10-2; 9 bases agree with TRBD2. CDR3 length equals 16 residues. Germline CDR1 reads WSHSY; CDR2 reads SAAADI. The CDR3 coding sequence is TGCGCCAGCAGTTTTACAGCGGGAGGCGTAAGGAATGAGGAGTTCTTC. Protein product: CASSFTAGGVRNEEFF.

With respect to this clonotype: Just one base apart from a much larger clone, this may be a read error. The V gene is TRBV24-1, the J gene TRBJ2-7, with D perhaps matching TRBD2 (5 bases). This CDR3 is built from 13 residues. Germline V CDR1 and CDR2: KGHDR, SFDVKD. This CDR3 reads CDTSDGSTYEQYF. The CDR3 DNA reads TGTGACACCAGTGATGGGAGTACCTACGAGCAGTACTTC.

In this sample, this clonotype turned up a few times. The chain has TRBV29-1 and TRBJ1-1; possible D gene TRBD1, 5 bases. Trimming stripped 3 bases from V and 10 bases from J, with 12 bases between. Germline V gene sequence: CDR1 SQVTM, CDR2 ANQGSEA. CDR3 length: 11 amino acids. The CDR3, as DNA: TGCAGCGTTGATCCCAGGGAAGGAGCTTTCTTT. This gives the protein CSVDPREGAFF.

A few counts support this clonotype. J is TRBJ2-5 and V is TRBV5-5; unclear D gene. This CDR3 has 13 residues. Trimming removed 6 bases at V and 2 bases at J, with 11 bases between. The V gene's germline CDR1 is SGHKS and CDR2 YYEKEE (reference sequence). This chain's CDR3 is CASNARYQETQYF. CDR3 bases: TGTGCCAGCAACGCCAGATATCAAGAGACCCAGTACTTC.